The 28 T cell receptor beta chains below come from one sample, sequenced in a study of T cell changes during pregnancy in multiple sclerosis. Generated by immunoSEQ multiplex PCR, the TCRdb table keeps only in-frame clones and is missing some. The repertoire consists of 60,000 or so clones, with roughly 91% occurring once and the leading ten covering just over 0.85%. Sequenced material: peripheral blood, taken before pregnancy. All receptors derive from a female donor with multiple sclerosis, enrolled in a pregnancy study.

CDR3 sequence reads: CASSPKQGNTEAFF. CDR3 bases: TGTGCCAGCAGTCCAAAACAGGGAAACACTGAAGCTTTCTTT. The V gene is TRBV2, the J gene TRBJ1-1; possibly TRBD1 for D (6 bases). Trimming took 5 bases from V and 2 from J, leaving 12 bases between them. The length of the CDR3 is 14 residues. Germline assignment: CDR1 SNHLY and CDR2 FYNNEI. The whole variable domain, filled in from reference TRBV2 and TRBJ1-1, reads EPEVTQTPSHQVTQMGQEVILRCVPISNHLYFYWYRQILGQKVEFLVSFYNNEISEKSEIFDDQFSVERPDGSNFTLKIRSTKLEDSAMYFCASSPKQGNTEAFFGQGTRLTVV.

The CDR3 here is CASRPSGIVGAFF. CDR3 DNA: TGTGCCAGCCGACCGTCAGGAATCGTGGGTGCTTTCTTT. The chain carries TRBV6-5 and TRBJ1-1; D is unclear. The CDR3 contains 13 residues. Germline V gene lookup returns CDR1 MNHEY and CDR2 SVGAGI. With 8 bases removed from V and 11 bases from J, the gap between germline ends came to 21 bases.

The gene calls are TRBV2 and TRBJ2-7; 7 positions match TRBD1. Germline V gene data show CDR1 as SNHLY and CDR2 as FYNNEI. The CDR3 has 13 residues. V lost 8 bases and J lost 2; bases outside the gene matches: 6. The CDR3 loop is CASWRQGAYEQYF. The CDR3 DNA follows: TGTGCCAGCTGGAGACAGGGTGCCTACGAGCAGTACTTC.

CDR3 bases: TGTGCCAGCAGCTTGTCGTACAGAACTAACACTGAAGCTTTCTTT. Translation gives CASSLSYRTNTEAFF. The chain couples TRBV5-6 to TRBJ1-1; D gene unclear. V was clipped by 1 base and J by 2 bases, with 12 bases between them. The CDR3 length is 15 residues. Germline loops: CDR1 SGHDT, CDR2 YYEEEE.

The DNA for the CDR3 is TGTGCCAGCAGCCTTGGGACAGGGGCTTACAATGAGCAGTTCTTC. As protein: CASSLGTGAYNEQFF. The chain employs TRBV5-4 and TRBJ2-1, with TRBD1 matching over 10 bases. The CDR3 totals 15 residues. The trim removed 4 bases at V and 4 bases at J, leaving 5 bases unmatched. Germline CDR1 is SGHNT and CDR2 is YYREEE (reference sequence). Drawing the rest from reference TRBV5-4 and TRBJ2-1, the complete variable domain is ETGVTQSPTHLIKTRGQQVTLRCSSQSGHNTVSWYQQALGQGPQFIFQYYREEENGRGNFPPRFSGLQFPNYSSELNVNALELDDSALYLCASSLGTGAYNEQFFGPGTRLTVL.

V usage is TRBV7-7 and J usage is TRBJ2-7; a weak D match, TRBD1 (5 bases). CDR3 length equals 14 residues. Deletions cut 1 base from V and 0 bases from J, with 7 bases between. CDR1 is SSHAT and CDR2 is FNYEAQ in the germline V gene (reference sequence). Written as DNA, the CDR3 is TGTGCCAGCAGCTTAGGACAGAGCTCCTACGAGCAGTACTTC. Amino acid sequence: CASSLGQSSYEQYF.

With regard to this clone: Other nucleotide sequences in the sample specify the same CDR3. This sequence joins TRBV18 and TRBJ1-1; D may be TRBD1 (5 bases). V was shortened by 3 bases and J by 1 base, with 6 bases between the two germline ends. Per germline, CDR1 KGHSH and CDR2 LQKENI. The CDR3 is 13 residues long. In nucleotides, the CDR3 is TGTGCCAGCTCACCTGGACAGAACACTGAAGCTTTCTTT. This gives the protein CASSPGQNTEAFF.

This chain links TRBV7-8 with TRBJ1-1, with 8 bases aligning to TRBD1. The CDR3 is 13 residues long. Germline-derived CDR1 and CDR2 are SGHVS and FQNEAQ. V shed 4 bases and J 10 bases; nucleotides not matched to a gene: 8. CDR3 bases: TGTGCCAGCAGCTCCCTCCAGGGGGCTGGAGCTTTCTTT. The encoded protein is CASSSLQGAGAFF.

V usage is TRBV4-2 and J usage is TRBJ1-4, with 9 bases lining up with TRBD1. The V and J ends lost 2 bases and 4 bases, in that order; junction bases with no gene match: 2. There are 15 residues in the CDR3. Germline assignment: CDR1 LGHNA and CDR2 YNFKEQ. The DNA for the CDR3 is TGTGCCAGCAGCCAACCGACAGGGGGTAATGAAAAACTGTTTTTT. Protein product: CASSQPTGGNEKLFF.

The V gene is TRBV7-8, the J gene TRBJ2-1, with 7 bases that match TRBD2. The CDR3 is 16 amino acids. V was pared by 2 bases and J by 2 bases, with 6 bases of the junction left unmatched. The germline V gene has CDR1 SGHVS and CDR2 FQNEAQ. CDR3 sequence reads: CASSLTERGAYNEQFF. The CDR3 DNA reads as TGTGCCAGCAGCTTAACAGAGCGGGGCGCCTACAATGAGCAGTTCTTC.

CDR3 coding DNA: TGTGCCAGCATCAGGGCGGAAGGGCAGCCCCAGCATTTT. Its protein product is CASIRAEGQPQHF. The J gene is TRBJ1-5, the V gene TRBV2; possibly TRBD1 for D (5 bases). V gave up 7 bases and J gave up 7 bases, with 14 bases separating them. This CDR3 contains 13 residues. The V gene's germline CDR1 is SNHLY and CDR2 FYNNEI.

This clone was seen just once. The gene calls are TRBV9 and TRBJ2-5; 9 nucleotides line up with TRBD1. The CDR3 extends over 16 amino acids. Looked up from germline, CDR1 is SGDLS and CDR2 is YYNGEE. Germline trimming cut 0 bases from V and 5 bases from J; bases unmatched to any gene: 8. CDR3 region: CASSVEGQGPGETQYF. Written as DNA, the CDR3 is TGTGCCAGCAGCGTAGAGGGACAGGGTCCGGGGGAGACCCAGTACTTC.

The table lists this clone with a count of one. J is TRBJ2-7 and V is TRBV5-4, with 11 bases aligning to TRBD2. Germline CDR1 is SGHNT and CDR2 is YYREEE (reference sequence). J gave up 7 bases and V 0 bases, and 12 bases lay outside the gene matches. CDR3 length: 17 amino acids. The CDR3 protein is CASSLGASGGLPREQYF. For the CDR3, the DNA is TGTGCCAGCAGCTTGGGGGCTAGCGGGGGGCTCCCGCGGGAGCAGTACTTC.

The rearrangement links TRBV5-1 to TRBJ2-5; TRBD2 might be the D (6 bases). The CDR3 runs to 13 residues. CDR1 is SGHRS, CDR2 YFSETQ, per germline. The ends were cut back, 2 bases at V and 4 bases at J, with 9 bases in the middle. The CDR3 DNA sequence: TGCGCCAGCAGCTTCGGGGGTACAGAGACCCAGTACTTC. This translates into CASSFGGTETQYF.

The chain has TRBV4-3 and TRBJ2-7, with 8 bases that match TRBD1. The junction had 5 bases not matched to a gene; V was cut back by 5 bases and J by 2 bases. The CDR3 length is 14 residues. Germline V gives CDR1 LGHNA, CDR2 YSLEER. As DNA, the CDR3 is TGCGCCAGCAGCTCCGGGACAGGACCCTACGAGCAGTACTTC. Its protein product is CASSSGTGPYEQYF.

This chain connects TRBV5-6 to TRBJ2-7; 8 bases match TRBD2. V was clipped by 4 bases and J by 10 bases; unmatched bases: 4. The germline V gene has CDR1 SGHDT and CDR2 YYEEEE. The CDR3 runs to 11 residues. For the CDR3, the DNA is TGTGCCAGCAGCCTGCGGGGGGCCCAGTACTTC. Its translation is CASSLRGAQYF.

V usage is TRBV5-5 and J usage is TRBJ2-5, with 14 nucleotides matching TRBD2. This CDR3 spans 15 amino acids. The J segment lost 5 bases and the V segment lost 0 bases, leaving 0 bases of the junction unmatched. Germline V CDR1 and CDR2: SGHKS, YYEKEE (reference sequence). As DNA, the CDR3 is TGTGCCAGCAGCTTGGGACTAGCGGGGGGGGAGACCCAGTACTTC. Its translation: CASSLGLAGGETQYF.

This sequence joins TRBV18 and TRBJ2-5; 9 bases are a match to TRBD1. Germline CDR1 is KGHSH and CDR2 is LQKENI. The CDR3 runs 16 residues. V was clipped by 3 bases and J by 3 bases; unmatched bases: 8. The CDR3 coding sequence is TGTGCCAGCTCACCCTTAACGGGACAGGGAAAAGAGACCCAGTACTTC. Its protein is CASSPLTGQGKETQYF.

This chain uses TRBV7-8 with TRBJ1-5; tentatively, D is TRBD1 (5 bases). The CDR3 runs 16 residues. V was shortened by 0 bases and J by 0 bases, with 9 bases between the two germline ends. Germline V CDR1 and CDR2: SGHVS, FQNEAQ. For the CDR3, the DNA is TGTGCCAGCAGCTTAGCGGGGCAGAATAGCAATCAGCCCCAGCATTTT. Its protein is CASSLAGQNSNQPQHF.

V and J are TRBV5-4 and TRBJ1-6; D is perhaps TRBD1 (6 bases). Looked up from germline, CDR1 is SGHNT and CDR2 is YYREEE (reference sequence). V was pared by 4 bases and J by 13 bases, with 21 bases between. The CDR3 loop spans 15 amino acids. DNA of the CDR3: TGTGCCAGCAGCCGCAGGGGAGACATTATGTCGCCCCTCCACTTT. Amino acid sequence: CASSRRGDIMSPLHF.

The gene calls are TRBV5-6 and TRBJ2-2, with 7 positions matching TRBD1. The length of the CDR3 is 14 residues. The germline CDR1 and CDR2 sequences are SGHDT and YYEEEE. Germline trimming cut 2 bases from V and 4 bases from J; bases unmatched to any gene: 2. CDR3 loop: CASSFRGPTGELFF. CDR3 sequence (DNA): TGTGCCAGCAGCTTTAGGGGGCCCACCGGGGAGCTGTTTTTT.

This sequence joins TRBV30 and TRBJ1-6, with D tentatively TRBD1 (6 bases). There are 15 residues in the CDR3. CDR1 is GTSNPN and CDR2 is SVGIG in the germline V gene (reference sequence). Trimming removed 1 base from V and 9 bases from J, with 16 bases in between. The CDR3 DNA is TGTGCCTGGAGTGGGGACACGCTCAGCGGTTCACCCCTCCACTTT. Amino acid sequence: CAWSGDTLSGSPLHF.

The chain combines TRBV10-3 with TRBJ1-1, with D possibly TRBD1 on 5 matching bases. Per germline, CDR1 ENHRY and CDR2 SYGVKD. This CDR3 is built from 15 residues. V gave up 8 bases and J gave up 5 bases, with 21 bases separating them. In DNA, the CDR3 is TGTGCCATCCGCCCGGCAGGGTCTGGGGGGACTGAAGCTTTCTTT. Translating it yields CAIRPAGSGGTEAFF.

The genes are TRBV6-4 and TRBJ1-3, with a tentative D call TRBD1 (5 bases). V was cut by 2 bases and J by 0 bases, with 20 bases left in between. CDR3 length: 19 amino acids. Germline V gives CDR1 MRHNA, CDR2 SNTAGT. This CDR3 reads CASSDEVAGIPLSGNTIYF. CDR3 nucleotide sequence: TGTGCCAGCAGTGACGAGGTGGCAGGGATCCCCCTCTCTGGAAACACCATATATTTT.

CDR3 DNA sequence: TGTGCCAGTAAGTTGAGGGGGAATGAGCAGTTCTTC. Translation gives CASKLRGNEQFF. V gene TRBV19 combines with J gene TRBJ2-1; a weak D match, TRBD1 (6 bases). V was trimmed by 7 bases and J by 7 bases, leaving 11 bases between them. The germline V gene has CDR1 LNHDA and CDR2 SQIVND (reference sequence). The CDR3 extends over 12 amino acids.

The CDR3, as DNA: TGTGCCAGCAAGGGAGGTCGCTACAATGAGCAGTTCTTC. Its protein product is CASKGGRYNEQFF. The chain combines TRBV7-9 with TRBJ2-1; a weak D match, TRBD2 (6 bases). The germline V gene has CDR1 SEHNR and CDR2 FQNEAQ (reference sequence). The germline V and J ends were trimmed by 7 bases and 3 bases, with 10 bases remaining between them. The CDR3 extends over 13 amino acids.

The rearrangement links TRBV19 to TRBJ2-7; D possibly corresponds to TRBD2 (6 bases). V was shortened by 6 bases and J by 3 bases, with 15 bases between the two germline ends. Germline V gene sequence: CDR1 LNHDA, CDR2 SQIVND (reference sequence). The CDR3 is made up of 14 amino acids. DNA of the CDR3: TGTGCCAGTAGCAAAGCCCGGGGGTTCTACGAGCAGTACTTC. Protein sequence: CASSKARGFYEQYF.

The V and J genes are TRBV9 and TRBJ2-7; 8 nucleotides agree with TRBD1. Looked up from germline, CDR1 is SGDLS and CDR2 is YYNGEE. With 2 bases clipped from V and 2 bases from J, the junction kept 3 bases outside the gene matches. The CDR3 is made up of 14 amino acids. CDR3: CASSVRQGTYEQYF. CDR3 in DNA: TGTGCCAGCAGCGTTCGACAGGGGACCTACGAGCAGTACTTC.